What follows is one T cell receptor beta chain and its context. TCRdb's table, derived via immunoSEQ multiplex PCR, lists solely in-frame clones and lacks some. This sample carries about 480,000 clones, around 87% of them seen once, and the ten largest clones take less than 2%. The sample is drawn from a study of blood T cell repertoires in COVID-19. V was cut by 7 bases and J by 0 bases, with 21 bases left in between. Germline values: CDR1 SGHNT, CDR2 YENEEA. This CDR3 has 17 amino acids. This receptor was obtained from a woman between 35 and 50 years old who had recovered from COVID-19. The sequencing input was PBMCs or T cells enriched from blood (not recorded which). The chain uses TRBV11-3 and TRBJ1-1; a possible D gene is TRBD1 (6 bases). The DNA of the CDR3 is TGTGCCAGCAAGGACTGGGGGCAGGGGCCTTTGAACACTGAAGCTTTCTTT. Amino acids: CASKDWGQGPLNTEAFF.